This TCR beta chain came from a study of human T cells and chemical hapten exposure. Study information: TCR yields differed between samples (mainly from small differences in pooled library volume). Study results and limitations: DPC sensitization left the count of TCRs above 1 in 1000 unchanged.

From germline, CDR1 is SGHRS and CDR2 YFSETQ. Trimming took off 1 base at V and 2 bases at J, with 5 bases between the two ends. The CDR3 is 13 residues long. This clonotype was found many times. Its specificity is not known. The time point is: healthy volunteer bleed at 2 weeks. Researchers extracted total RNA from unfractionated whole blood. In the original workflow: Sampled TCR counts reached a median of approximately 93,000 per sample, with values ranging from about 23,224 to 700,000. TCRdb itself ran the RACE reads through MiXCR, one entry per CDR3 protein. It is TCRdb's table, rather than the study itself, that gives the V and J calls and clone size. The sample holds 35,000 to 50,000 distinct CDR3 sequences; about 4.5% are singletons and the top ten take about 1.5%.

This chain joins TRBV5-1 and TRBJ2-3; D gene ambiguous. The clonotype comes from a female donor in good health. Some clones in this sample may be carry-over from other donors' samples. The sample was whole blood. CDR3 coding DNA: TGCGCCAGCAGCTTGCCTACCACAGATACGCAGTATTTT. It yields the protein CASSLPTTDTQYF.